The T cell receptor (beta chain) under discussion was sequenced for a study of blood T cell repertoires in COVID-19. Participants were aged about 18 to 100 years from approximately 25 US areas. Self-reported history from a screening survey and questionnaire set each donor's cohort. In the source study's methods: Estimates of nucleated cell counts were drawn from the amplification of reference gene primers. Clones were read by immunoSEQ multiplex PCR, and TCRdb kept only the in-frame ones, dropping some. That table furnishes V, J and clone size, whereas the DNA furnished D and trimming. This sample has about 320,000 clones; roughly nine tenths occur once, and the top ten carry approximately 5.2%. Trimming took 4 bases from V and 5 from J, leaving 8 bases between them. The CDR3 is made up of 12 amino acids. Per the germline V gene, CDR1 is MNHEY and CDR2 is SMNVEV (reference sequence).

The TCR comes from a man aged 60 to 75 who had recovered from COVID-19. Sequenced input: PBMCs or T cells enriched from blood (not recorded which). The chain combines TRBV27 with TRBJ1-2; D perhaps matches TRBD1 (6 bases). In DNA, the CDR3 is TGTGCCAGCAGTTCCCAGGGGTATGGCTACACCTTC. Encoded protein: CASSSQGYGYTF.